This passage covers 11 T cell receptor beta chains from one sample sequenced in a study of blood T cell repertoires in COVID-19. Data came from immunoSEQ multiplex PCR; TCRdb stores just in-frame clones and leaves some out. The sample holds some 90,000 clones, more than 70% seen once. The source material was peripheral blood. The source of these receptors is a human donor in a cohort sampled during active COVID-19.

The chain combines TRBV28 with TRBJ2-3; 9 bases line up with TRBD2. CDR1 is MDHEN, CDR2 SYDVKM, per germline. This CDR3 is built from 17 residues. Trimming at V came to 3 bases and at J to 3 bases, leaving 10 bases not matched to a gene. The CDR3 protein is CASSFLPGTSFTDTQYF. In nucleotides, the CDR3 is TGTGCCAGCAGTTTTCTGCCCGGGACTAGCTTTACAGATACGCAGTATTTT.

This clone was picked up one time. The chain carries TRBV29-1 and TRBJ2-1, with TRBD1 identical over 7 bases. Germline-derived CDR1 and CDR2 are SQVTM and ANQGSEA. After removal of 6 bases from V and 10 bases from J, the junction contained 12 bases not matched to a gene. The CDR3 contains 13 residues. The CDR3 nucleotides are TGCAGCGTAGCCGGGACAGCGTCGCGGGAGCAGTTCTTC. Residues: CSVAGTASREQFF.

This clone was recorded once. The V and J genes are TRBV28 and TRBJ1-1; D perhaps matches TRBD1 (6 bases). The CDR3 extends over 14 amino acids. Per the germline V gene, CDR1 is MDHEN and CDR2 is SYDVKM. V shed 2 bases and J shed 5 bases, with 12 bases lying between them. CDR3 sequence reads: CASSLAGVGTEAFF. The CDR3 nucleotides are TGTGCCAGCAGTTTAGCAGGGGTTGGAACTGAAGCTTTCTTT.

This clone was found a few times. This CDR3 reads CASSLRGYNEKLFF. The CDR3 region has the DNA TGTGCCAGCAGCTTACGAGGGTATAATGAAAAACTGTTTTTT. The J gene is TRBJ1-4, the V gene TRBV7-2; D remains unclear. V lost 2 bases and J 4 bases, leaving 8 bases between the germline ends. Germline CDR1 and CDR2: SGHTA and FQGNSA. The length of the CDR3 is 14 residues.

This clone showed up just a few times. The chain has TRBV3-1 (or the pseudogene TRBV3-2) and TRBJ1-5; D is ambiguous. The CDR3 sequence is 13 residues long. V was trimmed by 1 base and J by 8 bases, leaving 9 bases between them. Germline-derived CDR1 and CDR2 are LGHDT and YNNKEL (reference sequence). CDR3: CASSQAFGKPQHF. The DNA for the CDR3 is TGTGCCAGCAGCCAAGCTTTCGGGAAGCCCCAGCATTTT.

The rearrangement joins TRBV5-6 to TRBJ1-1; tentatively, D is TRBD1 (6 bases). There are 13 residues in the CDR3. With 4 bases removed from V and 3 bases from J, the gap between germline ends came to 10 bases. The germline gives CDR1 SGHDT, CDR2 YYEEEE. CDR3 in DNA: TGTGCCAGCAGCGACAGGATCTACACTGAAGCTTTCTTT. Translated, it gives CASSDRIYTEAFF.

This clone was counted only a few times. The chain is built from TRBV27 and TRBJ1-6; TRBD1 matches 9 bases. V dropped 7 bases and J dropped 10; count of bases not matched to a gene: 5. Germline-derived CDR1 and CDR2 are MNHEY and SMNVEV (reference sequence). This CDR3 region has 13 residues. Here the CDR3 reads CASTGTGYSPLHF. CDR3 bases: TGTGCCAGCACCGGGACAGGGTACTCACCCCTCCACTTT.

The rearrangement joins TRBV14 to TRBJ1-6; no clear D. The CDR3 sequence is 14 residues long. Germline V lookup: CDR1 SGHDN, CDR2 FVKESK. The V gene lost 4 bases and the J gene lost 10 bases, with 14 bases spanning the gap. The CDR3, as DNA: TGTGCCAGCAGCCCGACGTCGGAGGGATCACCCCTCCACTTT. Translation gives CASSPTSEGSPLHF.

The chain is built from TRBV12-3 or TRBV12-4 and TRBJ1-1; TRBD1 agrees at 7 bases. The CDR3 length is 13 residues. V shed 5 bases and J 4 bases; nucleotides not matched to a gene: 4. This CDR3 is CASSDYRGTEAFF. In DNA form, the CDR3 reads TGTGCCAGCAGTGACTACAGGGGCACTGAAGCTTTCTTT.

This chain links TRBV2 with TRBJ2-1; TRBD2 agrees at 7 bases. The J segment lost 0 bases and the V segment lost 11 bases, leaving 7 bases of the junction unmatched. The CDR3 spans 14 residues. The V gene's germline CDR1 is SNHLY and CDR2 FYNNEI. CDR3 sequence reads: CAVSGPSSYNEQFF. DNA of the CDR3: TGTGCCGTTAGCGGGCCGAGCTCCTACAATGAGCAGTTCTTC.

There are a few counts of this clone. The DNA of the CDR3 is TGTGCCAGCAGAACCGGAGATACGCAGTATTTT. This gives the protein CASRTGDTQYF. The gene calls are TRBV6-5 and TRBJ2-3; the D is unclear. This CDR3 comprises 11 residues. CDR1 is MNHEY and CDR2 is SVGAGI in the germline V gene. V lost 6 bases to trimming and J lost 5 bases, with 6 bases between them.